These 14 T cell receptor beta chains were all obtained from the same sample, sequenced in a study of patients and donors after allogeneic stem cell transplantation. TCRdb re-called the RT-PCR reads with MiXCR, one entry per CDR3 protein. The sample has approximately 61,000 distinct CDR3 sequences, 10% to 15% seen once. Specimen: blood, either unsorted or a sorted T cell fraction (not recorded which). Receptors were obtained from a human donor who was either an allogeneic HSCT recipient or a stem cell or donor lymphocyte infusion donor (not recorded which). It is not recorded whose cells these are; they may come from a transplant donor.

The count of this clonotype is one. The V gene is TRBV10-3, the J gene TRBJ1-2; a possible D gene is TRBD1 (6 bases). V was clipped by 3 bases and J by 2 bases, with 10 bases between them. The germline CDR1 and CDR2 sequences are ENHRY and SYGVKD. CDR3 length: 14 residues. CDR3 DNA sequence: TGTGCCATCAGTGACGAGGGGGGGAACTATGGCTACACCTTC. Translation gives CAISDEGGNYGYTF.

This chain joins TRBV6-6 and TRBJ1-2, with D possibly being TRBD1 (6 bases). The germline CDR1 and CDR2 sequences are MNHNY and SVGAGI (reference sequence). V lost 2 bases, J lost 0 bases, and 7 bases lay in between. This CDR3 is 14 amino acids long. The CDR3 loop reads CASSYRTANYGYTF. CDR3 DNA sequence: TGTGCCAGCAGTTACCGGACAGCTAACTATGGCTACACCTTC.

The rearrangement uses TRBV6-4 and TRBJ1-6, with D tentatively TRBD1 (5 bases). Germline lookup yields CDR1 MRHNA and CDR2 SNTAGT. The CDR3 is made up of 13 amino acids. Trimming took 3 bases from V and 5 from J, leaving 5 bases between them. In nucleotides, the CDR3 is TGTGCCAGCAGTGAACAGGATAATTCACCCCTCCACTTT. It is translated as CASSEQDNSPLHF.

This clonotype was counted between two and nine times. J is TRBJ1-4 and V is TRBV4-1, with D perhaps TRBD1 (5 bases). Germline V CDR1 and CDR2: MGHRA, YSYEKL. The CDR3 is 16 residues long. V shed 0 bases and J shed 4 bases, with 12 bases lying between them. CDR3 nucleotides: TGCGCCAGCAGCCAAGAGTTTCGGCAGGGTAATGAAAAACTGTTTTTT. The encoded protein is CASSQEFRQGNEKLFF.

The gene calls are TRBV27 and TRBJ2-2, with 14 bases matching TRBD2. V lost 1 base to trimming and J lost 4 bases; unmatched junction nucleotides: 11. This CDR3 is built from 20 residues. Germline V CDR1 and CDR2: MNHEY, SMNVEV (reference sequence). The CDR3 reads CASSLLPPSTSGRGTGELFF. The CDR3 bases are TGTGCCAGCAGTTTATTACCCCCATCGACTAGCGGGAGGGGCACCGGGGAGCTGTTTTTT.

This clonotype appeared a few times. The J gene is TRBJ2-1, the V gene TRBV4-2, with 13 bases identical to TRBD2. The germline V gene has CDR1 LGHNA and CDR2 YNFKEQ. The CDR3 is 17 amino acids. V lost 5 bases and J lost 4; bases outside the gene matches: 8. The CDR3 coding sequence is TGTGCCAGCAGCAGACTAGCGGGAGGCTCGTTGTACAATGAGCAGTTCTTC. It yields the protein CASSRLAGGSLYNEQFF.

This clonotype showed up many times. The gene calls are TRBV5-1 and TRBJ2-1; the D gene is possibly TRBD2 (5 bases). Germline-derived CDR1 and CDR2 are SGHRS and YFSETQ. The CDR3 runs 16 residues. V was clipped by 0 bases and J by 0 bases, with 10 bases between them. The CDR3, as DNA: TGCGCCAGCAGCTTGGAAGCGGTAAACTCCTACAATGAGCAGTTCTTC. This codes for CASSLEAVNSYNEQFF. Based on the CDR3 plus reference TRBV5-1 and TRBJ2-1, the full variable domain is KAGVTQTPRYLIKTRGQQVTLSCSPISGHRSVSWYQQTPGQGLQFLFEYFSETQRNKGNFPGRFSGRQFSNSRSEMNVSTLELGDSALYLCASSLEAVNSYNEQFFGPGTRLTVL.

The chain uses TRBV29-1 and TRBJ2-7; tentative D call: TRBD2 (6 bases). The germline V gene encodes CDR1 SQVTM and CDR2 ANQGSEA. The CDR3 extends over 11 amino acids. V lost 1 base to trimming and J lost 6 bases, with 7 bases between them. Written as DNA, the CDR3 is TGCAGCGTTGAAGTGGGGGGCGAGCAGTACTTC. Its protein is CSVEVGGEQYF.

This clonotype has only a few counts. The rearrangement joins TRBV7-9 to TRBJ2-3; D assignment may be TRBD1 or TRBD2 (5 bases each). This CDR3 contains 15 residues. CDR1 SEHNR and CDR2 FQNEAQ come from the germline V gene (reference sequence). Trimming took off 3 bases at V and 4 bases at J, with 14 bases between the two ends. CDR3 region: CASSFGGMIPDTQYF. CDR3 in DNA: TGTGCCAGCAGCTTTGGGGGTATGATTCCAGATACGCAGTATTTT.

This clonotype was observed at least ten times. The rearrangement links TRBV7-2 to TRBJ1-5; D is unclear. Between the trimmed V and J ends, which lost 3 bases and 0 bases, there was a span of 15 bases. CDR1 is SGHTA and CDR2 is FQGNSA in the germline V gene. CDR3 length equals 17 residues. The CDR3 protein is CASSFGQNLNSNQPQHF. CDR3 in DNA: TGTGCCAGCAGCTTTGGGCAAAACCTGAATAGCAATCAGCCCCAGCATTTT.

V is TRBV20-1 and J is TRBJ2-5, with TRBD2 matching 9 bases. Germline CDR1 DFQATT, CDR2 SNEGSKA (reference sequence). The V gene end was trimmed by 3 bases and the J gene end by 7 bases; junction bases not matched to a gene: 9. This CDR3 has 14 residues. CDR3: CSASGPSGVGTQYF. CDR3 sequence (DNA): TGCAGTGCTAGTGGCCCTAGCGGGGTCGGGACCCAGTACTTC.

This clonotype was seen once. The V call is TRBV20-1, the J call TRBJ2-1; D is uncertain. Germline V gene data show CDR1 as DFQATT and CDR2 as SNEGSKA (reference sequence). This CDR3 contains 14 residues. Trimming cost V 3 bases and J 4 bases, with 13 bases left between them. The CDR3 DNA reads TGCAGTGCTAGGGGGTTTGGCAGATACAATGAGCAGTTCTTC. This sequence encodes CSARGFGRYNEQFF.

The chain employs TRBV2 and TRBJ2-5; a weak D match, TRBD1 (5 bases). In germline, CDR1 is SNHLY, CDR2 FYNNEI. The CDR3 sequence is 12 residues long. V was shortened by 6 bases and J by 5 bases, with 10 bases between the two germline ends. The CDR3 spells CASRGLGETQYF. Here the CDR3 DNA reads TGTGCCAGCAGGGGGCTCGGGGAGACCCAGTACTTC.

This clonotype was counted ten times or more. J is TRBJ1-2 and V is TRBV12-3 or TRBV12-4; 10 bases line up with TRBD1. With V trimmed by 6 bases and J by 4 bases, 11 bases remained unmatched. The CDR3 contains 16 residues. CDR3 sequence (DNA): TGTGCCAGCAGCCTGACCGGACAGGGGGTTATCTATGGCTACACCTTC. This codes for CASSLTGQGVIYGYTF.